The clone carrying this T cell receptor (beta chain) showed up just a few times. Its cognate antigen is unknown. The source of the sample is a study of CD8 T cells in ankylosing spondylitis. The CDR3 sequence is 13 residues long. After removal of 8 bases from V and 5 bases from J, the junction contained 8 bases not matched to a gene. CDR1 and CDR2 from the germline V gene are DFQATT and SNEGSKA (reference sequence). Regarding the study as a whole: Apparently characteristic of ankylosing spondylitis blood was a TCR beta motif (eight highly homologous variants). Disease-linked clones reportedly showed significant enrichment in matched ankylosing spondylitis synovial fluid.

TCRdb reprocessed the 5' RACE reads via MiXCR and lists one record per CDR3 protein. The table includes some 270,000 distinct CDR3 sequences, about 30% detected once. The TCR originated in a male donor with ankylosing spondylitis or in good health (not recorded which). Sequenced material: blood, either unsorted or a sorted T cell fraction (not recorded which). The chain couples TRBV20-1 to TRBJ2-7, with TRBD1 identical over 11 bases. The CDR3: CSPRDRGVNEQYF. The CDR3 nucleotides read TGCAGTCCCCGGGACAGGGGGGTCAACGAGCAGTACTTC.